Here is one TCR beta chain with its context. What it binds is not known. As it was prepared, the TCRbeta library received unique molecular identifiers. TCRdb recomputed calls from the PCR reads with MiXCR, one row per CDR3 protein. The table has about 830,000 distinct CDR3 sequences, 15% to 20% seen once; the top ten hold around 4.5%. These data are taken from a study of T-cell reconstitution after alpha-beta-depleted transplantation in children. Whole-study results and caveats: T-cell counts and diversity at one year following transplant were attributed mainly to newly produced T cells.

The CDR3 totals 15 residues. The V gene lost 1 base and the J gene lost 0 bases, with 11 bases spanning the gap. In germline, CDR1 is SGHRS, CDR2 YFSETQ. This receptor was taken from a male patient under 18 who had a stem cell transplant for acute lymphoblastic leukemia, so the T cells may come from the graft donor. The chain carries TRBV5-1 and TRBJ2-7; D is possibly TRBD2 (5 bases). This specimen consisted of PBMCs, mostly from graft donor cells, obtained 360 days after TCRalphabeta/CD19-depleted stem cell transplant. The CDR3 coding sequence is TGCGCCAGCAGCTTGACCGGGGATAGCTCCTACGAGCAGTACTTC. Translated: CASSLTGDSSYEQYF.